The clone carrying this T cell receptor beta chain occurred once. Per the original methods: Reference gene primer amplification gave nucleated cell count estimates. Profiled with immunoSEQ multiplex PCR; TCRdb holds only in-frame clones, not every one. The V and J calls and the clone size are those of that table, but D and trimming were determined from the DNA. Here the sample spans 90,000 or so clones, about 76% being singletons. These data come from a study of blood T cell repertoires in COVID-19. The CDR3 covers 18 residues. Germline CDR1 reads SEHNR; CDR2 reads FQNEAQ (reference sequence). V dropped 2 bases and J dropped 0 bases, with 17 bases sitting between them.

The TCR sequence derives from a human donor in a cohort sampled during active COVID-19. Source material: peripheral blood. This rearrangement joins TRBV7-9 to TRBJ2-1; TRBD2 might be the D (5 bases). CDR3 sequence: CASSLSRKAAFSYNEQFF. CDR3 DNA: TGTGCCAGCAGCTTAAGCAGGAAAGCGGCCTTCTCCTACAATGAGCAGTTCTTC. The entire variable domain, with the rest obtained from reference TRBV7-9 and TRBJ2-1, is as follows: DTGVSQNPRHKITKRGQNVTFRCDPISEHNRLYWYRQTLGQGPEFLTYFQNEAQLEKSRLLSDRFSAERPKGSFSTLEIQRTEQGDSAMYLCASSLSRKAAFSYNEQFFGPGTRLTVL.